This entry describes one T cell receptor beta chain. The protocol was immunoSEQ multiplex PCR, while the TCRdb copy is restricted to in-frame clones and leaves out a portion. The profile shows 150,000 to 200,000 clones, around 85% of them singletons. This sample is drawn from a study of blood T cell repertoires in COVID-19. In germline, CDR1 is SGHRS, CDR2 YFSETQ. This CDR3 is built from 14 residues. V lost 6 bases and J lost 6, with 16 bases in between. The receptor was isolated from a woman older than 75 with acute or convalescent COVID-19. Source material: peripheral blood. This chain links TRBV5-1 with TRBJ2-1, with a tentative D call TRBD1 (6 bases). CDR3 sequence reads: CASIIQPGANEQFF. The CDR3 DNA is TGCGCCAGCATCATCCAGCCAGGGGCCAATGAGCAGTTCTTC.